This T cell receptor (beta chain) was obtained from a study of cytomegalovirus exposure and HLA in healthy donors. Regarding the study as a whole: Listed as cytomegalovirus-associated were 150 to 200 TCR beta chains. Subsequent analysis revealed that first-cohort TCR clusters tended to co-occur in the 120 or so validation repertoires. Most TCRs appeared rarely, but some public TCRs recurred in many donors.

Details on this clone: Its cognate antigen is unknown.

The CDR3 is made up of 13 amino acids. Germline assignment: CDR1 SGDLS and CDR2 YYNGEE. Trimming stripped 1 base from V and 7 bases from J, with 11 bases between. Profiled with immunoSEQ multiplex PCR; TCRdb holds only in-frame clones, not every one. The profile shows some 130,000 clones, 84% of them singletons. Sequencing was carried out using PBMCs. The sequence was obtained from a woman aged 25 to 45 in good health and CMV-seronegative. The rearrangement links TRBV9 to TRBJ1-1; D remains ambiguous. CDR3 in amino acids: CASSVTQFSEAFF. In DNA, the CDR3 is TGTGCCAGCAGCGTAACCCAGTTCAGTGAAGCTTTCTTT.